This T cell receptor (beta chain) comes out of a study of shared clonotypes between healthy human individuals. CDR1 and CDR2 (germline): ENHRY, SYGVKD. The CDR3 extends over 14 amino acids. Clones were read by immunoSEQ multiplex PCR, and TCRdb kept only the in-frame ones, dropping some. The table shows roughly 500,000 clones, with 90% to 97% occurring only once. Broader study findings: Sample collection involved blood only; tissue repertoires are likely different.

Turning to this clone: Its antigen remains unidentified.

V gene TRBV10-3 combines with J gene TRBJ2-5; 7 nucleotides align to TRBD1. The DNA matches TRBJ2-7 better at its end, which makes the J call doubtful. The source of this sequence is a woman aged 25 to 39 in good health. The sequenced sample was naive CD4+ T cells sorted from blood. Sample subset: CD45RA+ positively selected. This CDR3 is CAISRETGYYEQYF. The CDR3 DNA reads TGTGCCATCTCCCGTGAGACAGGGTACTACGAGCAGTACTTC.